This T cell receptor beta chain originates from a study of blood T cells in healthy people across ages. For the study at large: Template switching caught about one barcoded beta molecule for each two T cells.

Study-wide points: TCR beta diversity per million T cells fell roughly linearly with age. The study found more naive CD4+ cells and higher diversity in long-lived than aged donors.

This clonotype was recorded a few times. Its cognate antigen is unknown. A second roughly 7 to 11 cycle PCR used barcoded and J-beta primers. TCRdb reprocessed the 5' RACE reads with MiXCR, giving one entry per CDR3 protein. The sample includes under 700,000 distinct CDR3 sequences, under 30% of them seen just once. These data were also reused for a study on T cells of mothers and their children.

The source of this sequence is a boy younger than 18 in good health. Sequencing was performed on blood.

The CDR3 coding sequence is TGTGCCAGCAGCCAGTATAATTCAGGGTACAATGAGCAGTTCTTC. Protein: CASSQYNSGYNEQFF. The gene calls are TRBV3-1 and TRBJ2-1; D is perhaps TRBD1 (5 bases). V gave up 3 bases and J gave up 4 bases, with 13 bases separating them. The length of the CDR3 is 15 residues. The germline gives CDR1 LGHDT, CDR2 YNNKEL (reference sequence).